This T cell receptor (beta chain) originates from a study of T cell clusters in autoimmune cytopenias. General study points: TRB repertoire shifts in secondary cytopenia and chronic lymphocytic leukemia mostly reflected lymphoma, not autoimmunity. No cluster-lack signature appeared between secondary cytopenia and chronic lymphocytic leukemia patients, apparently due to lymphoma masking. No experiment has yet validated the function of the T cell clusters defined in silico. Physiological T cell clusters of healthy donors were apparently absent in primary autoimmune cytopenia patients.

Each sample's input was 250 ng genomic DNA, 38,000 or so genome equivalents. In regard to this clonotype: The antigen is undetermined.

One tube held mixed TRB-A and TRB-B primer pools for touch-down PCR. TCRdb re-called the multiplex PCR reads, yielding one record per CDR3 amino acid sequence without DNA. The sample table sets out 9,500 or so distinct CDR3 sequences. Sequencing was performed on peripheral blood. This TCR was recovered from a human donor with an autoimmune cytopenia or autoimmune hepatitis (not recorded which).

CDR3 amino acids: CASSHPPVGETDTQYF. The J gene is TRBJ2-3, the V gene TRBV4-3; TCRdb reports TRBD1, a call that lacks DNA to check it against. The CDR3 has 16 residues. Germline CDR1 LGHNA, CDR2 YSLEER.